This T cell receptor (beta chain) was identified in a study of blood T cell repertoires in COVID-19. Whole-study context: Acute and convalescent COVID-19 samples came from the United States, Italy and Spain.

The assay was immunoSEQ multiplex PCR, and TCRdb's table has in-frame clones only and misses some. This table holds about 460,000 clones, roughly nine tenths found once. Participants' reported clinical history set cohort assignment. Recovery meant two consecutive negative NP/OP PCR tests, professional clearance, or resolved symptoms. The CDR3 has 14 residues. Trimming cost V 2 bases and J 7 bases, with 9 bases left between them. Germline CDR1 reads LGHNA; CDR2 reads YNFKEQ. The sequence derives from a woman in her sixties who had recovered from COVID-19. The sequencing sample was made of PBMCs or T cells enriched from blood (not recorded which). The chain employs TRBV4-2 and TRBJ1-6; D gene uncertain. The CDR3: CASSQKLGNSPLHF. For the CDR3, the DNA is TGTGCCAGCAGCCAAAAACTAGGGAATTCACCCCTCCACTTT.